The 2 T cell receptor beta chains reported below all come from one sample, sequenced in a study of cytomegalovirus exposure and HLA in healthy donors (dated by TCRdb to the late 2010s). The library was obtained by the immunoSEQ multiplex PCR assay. A mixture of 60 forward primers for TCR Vbeta segments and 13 reverse primers for TCR Jbeta segments was used in the multiplex PCR. Entries here come from immuneACCESS through TCRdb and include only in-frame sequences with V and J called. Some clones fail to appear in such tables; in the studies checked, an unresolved V gene covers under half of the shortfall, and the cause of the remainder is unknown. In all, the sample holds about 150,000 clones, and about three quarters of those were seen once. The ten largest clones capture 7% of the sample. The sequencing input was PBMCs. The receptor set was obtained from a woman aged 40 to 50 in good health and CMV-seropositive.

The J gene is TRBJ1-1, the V gene TRBV30; tentative D call: TRBD1 (5 bases). Germline CDR1 reads GTSNPN; CDR2 reads SVGIG (reference sequence). The CDR3 is 13 residues long. V was clipped by 4 bases and J by 1 base, with 10 bases between them. CDR3 loop: CAWNHGQNTEAFF. CDR3 in DNA: TGTGCCTGGAATCATGGACAGAACACTGAAGCTTTCTTT.

The gene calls are TRBV7-9 and TRBJ2-7; 12 bases line up with TRBD1. This CDR3 contains 16 residues. Trimming removed 4 bases from V and 1 base from J; junction bases left unmatched: 5. From germline, CDR1 is SEHNR and CDR2 FQNEAQ (reference sequence). CDR3 in DNA: TGTGCCAGCAGCTCCTGGGACAGGGGGCGGTCCTACGAGCAGTACTTC. It yields the protein CASSSWDRGRSYEQYF.